A single sample is the source of the 10 T cell receptor beta chains below, sequenced in a study of breast tumors, draining lymph nodes, adjacent tissues. Breast cancer patients provided tissue from their axillary draining lymph nodes. TCRdb re-called the multiplex PCR reads with MiXCR, one entry per CDR3 protein. The sample has around 130,000 distinct CDR3 sequences; 21% are singletons. Material for sequencing was axillary lymph node tissue. The receptors derive from a female donor with breast cancer. Some clones in this sample may be carry-over from other donors' samples.

This clonotype was seen many times. V gene TRBV4-1 combines with J gene TRBJ2-2, with TRBD2 identical over 7 bases. This CDR3 is built from 16 residues. The germline V gene encodes CDR1 MGHRA and CDR2 YSYEKL. The V gene end was trimmed by 3 bases and the J gene end by 4 bases; junction bases not matched to a gene: 8. The CDR3 DNA reads as TGCGCCAGCAGCCACCCCCCGGGGGGTGGCACCGGGGAGCTGTTTTTT. It codes for CASSHPPGGGTGELFF.

This clonotype occurred many times. The CDR3 here is CASSYRGPGTRAHEQYF. The CDR3 DNA reads as TGTGCCAGCAGTTACCGGGGGCCCGGGACTAGGGCCCACGAGCAGTACTTC. The V gene is TRBV6-6, the J gene TRBJ2-7; 8 nucleotides align to TRBD2. Germline trimming cut 2 bases from V and 5 bases from J; bases unmatched to any gene: 14. The CDR3 is made up of 17 amino acids. Germline V lookup: CDR1 MNHNY, CDR2 SVGAGI (reference sequence).

This clonotype was picked up many times. The rearrangement links TRBV14 to TRBJ2-7; 7 bases align to TRBD1. The CDR3 spans 14 residues. The V segment lost 5 bases and the J segment 6 bases; nucleotides outside the gene matches: 10. Germline-derived CDR1 and CDR2 are SGHDN and FVKESK. The CDR3 DNA sequence: TGTGCCAGCAGCAAAACGGGACAGACAATCGAGCAGTACTTC. Its protein is CASSKTGQTIEQYF.

Comment on this clonotype: One base away lies a much larger clone, so this may be a sequencing read error. The J gene is TRBJ2-5, the V gene TRBV11-2, with unresolved D. The length of the CDR3 is 12 residues. Between the trimmed V and J ends, which lost 3 bases and 7 bases, there was a span of 9 bases. Germline V gene lookup returns CDR1 SGHAT and CDR2 FQNNGV. CDR3 residues: CASSFGVGTQYF. The DNA of the CDR3 is TGTGCCAGCAGCTTTGGCGTGGGGACCCAGTACTTC.

This clonotype was picked up many times. The CDR3 DNA is TGCAGCGTTGTCGCGCCGAACACCGGGGAGCTGTTTTTT. Its protein is CSVVAPNTGELFF. The chain has TRBV29-1 and TRBJ2-2; unclear D gene. This CDR3 has 13 amino acids. V was clipped by 4 bases and J by 0 bases, with 6 bases between them. Per germline, CDR1 SQVTM and CDR2 ANQGSEA.

The rearrangement uses TRBV6-5 and TRBJ1-3; D is ambiguous. The CDR3 contains 16 residues. CDR1 is MNHEY and CDR2 is SVGAGI in the germline V gene. Trimming pared 8 bases from V and 3 bases from J, leaving 20 bases between. The CDR3 nucleotides read TGTGCCAGCGGAGCGACCAGCCGGGGATTTGGAAACACCATATATTTT. Residues: CASGATSRGFGNTIYF.

This clonotype was picked up many times. A much larger clone sits a single nucleotide away, making a read error possible. The chain is built from TRBV7-3 and TRBJ1-2; 7 bases line up with TRBD1. Germline trimming cut 2 bases from V and 3 bases from J; bases unmatched to any gene: 0. The germline V gene has CDR1 SGHTA and CDR2 FQGTGA. This CDR3 is 13 amino acids long. The CDR3 sequence is CASSLGQDYGYTF. The CDR3 DNA reads TGTGCCAGCAGCTTAGGACAGGACTATGGCTACACCTTC.

This clonotype showed up many times. This CDR3 reads CASSLALGERGYTF. The CDR3 bases are TGTGCCAGCAGCTTAGCGCTCGGGGAGAGAGGCTACACCTTC. V usage is TRBV7-8 and J usage is TRBJ1-2; no definite D call. V was cut by 0 bases and J by 8 bases, with 13 bases left in between. Germline CDR1 reads SGHVS; CDR2 reads FQNEAQ. This CDR3 comprises 14 residues. Drawing the rest from reference TRBV7-8 and TRBJ1-2, the complete variable domain is GAGVSQSPRYKVAKRGQDVALRCDPISGHVSLFWYQQALGQGPEFLTYFQNEAQLDKSGLPSDRFFAERPEGSVSTLKIQRTQQEDSAVYLCASSLALGERGYTFGSGTRLTVV.

This clonotype was seen at least ten times. The V and J genes are TRBV5-1 and TRBJ1-2; D is undetermined. The CDR3 runs to 14 residues. CDR1 is SGHRS, CDR2 YFSETQ, per germline. V was shortened by 4 bases and J by 7 bases, with 17 bases between the two germline ends. CDR3 coding DNA: TGCGCCAGCAGCCCCGGGCAGGCGATCGGTGGCTACACCTTC. It encodes CASSPGQAIGGYTF. Full variable domain (remainder filled in from reference TRBV5-1 and TRBJ1-2): KAGVTQTPRYLIKTRGQQVTLSCSPISGHRSVSWYQQTPGQGLQFLFEYFSETQRNKGNFPGRFSGRQFSNSRSEMNVSTLELGDSALYLCASSPGQAIGGYTFGSGTRLTVV.

The J gene is TRBJ2-1, the V gene TRBV12-3 or TRBV12-4; TRBD2 matches at 8 bases. This CDR3 contains 12 residues. J was trimmed by 9 bases and V by 2 bases; bases with no gene match: 0. CDR3 sequence: CASSLREGEQFF. CDR3 nucleotides: TGTGCCAGCAGTTTACGGGAGGGTGAGCAGTTCTTC.